This T cell receptor beta chain was identified during a study of blood T cells in healthy people across ages. J lost 3 bases, V lost 6 bases, and 8 bases had no gene match. Germline CDR1 reads SQVTM; CDR2 reads ANQGSEA. The CDR3 loop spans 13 amino acids. Whole-study findings and limits: The lack of PBMC sorting stopped any conclusive naive versus antigen-experienced comparison.

Ranging in age from roughly 6 to 90, the donors were healthy Caucasian individuals from Russia. Isolating PBMCs gave at least 6 million of these cells per sample. Concerning this clonotype: What it binds is not known.

The authors ran a second PCR of about 6 to 11 cycles using a sample-barcoded 5' primer and a J-beta primer mix. Each cDNA was tagged by a template-switch adaptor containing 12 random nucleotides. Using its own MiXCR run on the 5' RACE reads, TCRdb lists one record per CDR3 protein. The sample holds about 670,000 distinct CDR3 sequences; approximately 40% are singletons and the top ten take 25% to 35%. This sequence joins TRBV29-1 and TRBJ2-7, with 7 bases aligning to TRBD2. The sample was blood. The sequence was collected from a man older than 75 in good health. The CDR3 loop is CSVGGTENYEQYF. CDR3 nucleotides: TGCAGCGTGGGGGGGACCGAGAACTACGAGCAGTACTTC.